This TCR beta chain was profiled in a study of CD8 T cells in Susac syndrome (dated by TCRdb to about 2019). With regard to the full study: Whether CD8+ T cell activation and differentiation in Susac syndrome was antigen driven was tested using repertoire sequencing. CD8+ T cell repertoire clonality was compared between some 12 healthy donors, approximately 14 Susac syndrome patients and 15 multiple sclerosis patients. What the research found in general, with its limitations: The TCR sequencing and HLA analysis was acknowledged to have included a relatively small number of individuals.

The CDR3 sequence holds 19 residues, the cysteine and phenylalanine included. Here the CDR3 DNA is all that survives: 57 bases in frame from base 1. High-throughput TCR beta sequencing profiled peripheral blood CD8+ and CD4+ T cells from healthy donors, Susac syndrome patients and multiple sclerosis patients. The multiple sclerosis controls were treatment-naive patients who had stable or active relapsing-remitting disease and met the revised McDonald criteria. Bulk CD8+ and CD4+ T cells were purified by magnetic negative isolation, whereas CD8+ TEMRA cells were enriched by FACS. Blood was collected in EDTA tubes and processed within 24 hours, with PBMCs isolated through density gradient centrifugation. PBMCs destined for TCR sequencing were cryopreserved in liquid nitrogen and later thawed in a 37 °C water bath. A purity of at least 90% was achieved for sorted or isolated CD4+, CD8+ and CD8+ TEMRA cells.

For this clonotype: No cognate antigen has been identified for it. One base away there is no much larger clone; base qualities are not given.

RNA was extracted using the RNeasy kit, and roughly 0.5 to 1 microgram was reverse transcribed with random hexamers. The immunoSEQ multiplex PCR assay, which covers 54 Vbeta and 13 Jbeta segments, was used to amplify TCR beta CDR3 regions. To correct PCR amplification bias, a synthetic template baseline was used for both primer optimization and computational correction. As for how the authors treated the data: Reads were annotated to V, D and J genes according to IMGT and were analyzed with immunoSEQ Analyzer, with only productive sequences retained. Clonality was computed as one minus Shannon entropy normalized by log2 of the number of productive unique sequences. For each patient and control, public and private clones were evaluated among the 100 most prevalent clones. Clones were defined as Susac-specific if absent from the healthy and MS cohorts, from around 1,000 published viral clones and from other ImmuneACCESS disease sequences. TCRdb took the public reads, trimmed them with fastp at Q25, ran MiXCR for clone calling and kept in-frame beta chains. Each CDR3 protein gets just one entry, which takes the most common genes and DNA from the rows behind it. None of the V and J calls come from the authors' own analysis; TCRdb made them. In this sample the table shows 50,000 or so distinct CDR3 sequences, 93% of which occur a single time. The ten largest clones represent less than 0.55% of the sample.

The chain employs TRBV21-1 and TRBJ2-5; no check of the table's D call, TRBD2, against the DNA was made. TRBV21-1 is a known pseudogene. The sample comprised CD8+ T cells from PBMCs. The sequence came from a human donor with multiple sclerosis. The DNA reads TGTGCCAGCAGCAAAAAAGAGAGAACTAGCGGGGGGATACAAGAGACCCAGTACTTC. Its product reads: CASSKKERTSGGIQETQYF.